Below, 21 T cell receptor beta chains from the same sample are listed, as sequenced in a study of tissue T cells after allogeneic stem cell transplantation. The time point: mouse harvest day 7 after allogeneic transplant. Mouse grafts combined 10^7 T-cell-depleted bone marrow cells with 10^6 splenic CD5+ T cells. Profiled with immunoSEQ multiplex PCR; TCRdb holds only in-frame clones, not every one. The table records about 2,200 clones, 55% of them present only once. Sequencing was done on a sample of liver tissue. The receptors shown here come from a female BALB/c mouse given C57BL/6 T cells with graft-versus-host disease after an allogeneic hematopoietic cell transplant.

In regard to this clone: Genes here carry mouse names. With the read ending 1 residue before the CDR3 end, the germline J gene is used to fill in that end. This rearrangement joins TRBV26 to TRBJ1-1, with D tentatively TRBD1 (5 bases). Germline CDR1 reads KGHPV; CDR2 reads FQNQEV (reference sequence). The CDR3 is made up of 16 amino acids. V gave up 0 bases and J gave up 0 bases, with 11 bases separating them. The CDR3 DNA, read in part, is TGTGCCAGCAGTCTGTCGGCAGGGAGGGCAAACACAGAAGTCTTC. Amino acid sequence: CASSLSAGRANTEVF. In full, the CDR3 reads CASSLSAGRANTEVFF.

This clone has more than one count but fewer than ten. Gene names and germline match the mouse. The sequenced fragment ends 1 residue before the CDR3 boundary, so the rest is inferred from the germline J gene. The rearrangement uses TRBV15 and TRBJ2-7; D may match TRBD1 or TRBD2 (5 bases each). Germline V lookup: CDR1 SGHND, CDR2 FRSKSL. Trimming removed 1 base at V and 0 bases at J, with 7 bases between. The CDR3 extends over 14 amino acids. This CDR3 reads CASSLGGSSYEQYF. The DNA read from the CDR3 is TGTGCCAGCAGTTTAGGGGGGAGCTCCTATGAACAGTAC. Using reference TRBV15 and TRBJ2-7 for the parts outside the CDR3, the full variable domain is DAGVTQTPRHEVAEKGQTIILKCEPVSGHNDLFWYRQTKIQGLELLSYFRSKSLMEDGGAFKDRFKAEMLNSSFSTLKIQPTEPKDSAVYLCASSLGGSSYEQYFGPGTRLTVL.

A remark on this clone: Gene names follow the mouse nomenclature. Read coverage stops 1 residue before the CDR3 terminus; the germline J gene supplies the remainder. The chain links TRBV13-1 to TRBJ1-4; 9 bases map to TRBD1. With 2 bases clipped from V and 5 bases from J, the junction kept 4 bases outside the gene matches. The CDR3 length is 15 residues. Per the germline V gene, CDR1 is NSHNY and CDR2 is SYGAGN. The covered CDR3 bases are TGTGCCAGCAGTGAGACGGGACAGGGAAACGAAAGATTATTT. It encodes CASSETGQGNERLF. The complete CDR3 reads CASSETGQGNERLFF. Full variable domain (remainder filled in from reference TRBV13-1 and TRBJ1-4): EAAVTQSPRNKVTVTGGNVTLSCRQTNSHNYMYWYRQDTGHGLRLIHYSYGAGNLRIGDVPDGYKATRTTQEDFFLLLELASPSQTSLYFCASSETGQGNERLFFGHGTKLSVL.

This clone was detected a few times. The genes and germline here are from mouse. Read data end 1 residue before the CDR3 end; the end is taken from the germline J gene. V and J are TRBV15 and TRBJ2-5, with D perhaps matching TRBD2 (5 bases). Trimming stripped 2 bases from V and 5 bases from J, with 5 bases between. There are 12 residues in the CDR3. CDR1 and CDR2 from the germline V gene are SGHND and FRSKSL. The CDR3 region is CASSLTGDTQYF. The CDR3 bases that were read are TGTGCCAGCAGTTTAACTGGAGACACCCAGTAC. The full variable domain, completed using reference TRBV15 and TRBJ2-5, is DAGVTQTPRHEVAEKGQTIILKCEPVSGHNDLFWYRQTKIQGLELLSYFRSKSLMEDGGAFKDRFKAEMLNSSFSTLKIQPTEPKDSAVYLCASSLTGDTQYFGPGTRLLVL.

This clone appeared once. Mouse gene names and germline throughout. The CDR3 is cut off 1 residue early in the read; its end comes from the germline J gene. The J gene is TRBJ1-1, the V gene TRBV26; TRBD1 is a possible D gene (5 bases). The CDR3 sequence is 15 residues long. Per germline, CDR1 KGHPV and CDR2 FQNQEV (reference sequence). The V end lost 0 bases, the J end lost 0 bases, and 8 bases lay between the germline ends. This CDR3 is CASSLSTRANTEVFF. The part of the CDR3 DNA that was read is TGTGCCAGCAGTCTGTCGACCAGGGCAAACACAGAAGTCTTC.

A note on this clone: Gene names and germline match the mouse. The read falls 1 residue short of the CDR3 end, and the missing part is taken from the germline J gene. The rearrangement links TRBV16 to TRBJ2-3, with 11 positions matching TRBD2. Germline CDR1 SGHSA, CDR2 FRNQAP. This CDR3 spans 15 amino acids. Trimming took 6 bases from V and 0 from J; bases not matched to a gene: 2. The CDR3 here is CASRGLGASAETLYF. The part of the CDR3 DNA that was read is TGTGCAAGCAGGGGACTGGGGGCTAGTGCAGAAACGCTGTAT. Using reference TRBV16 and TRBJ2-3 for the parts outside the CDR3, the full variable domain is NAGVIQTPRHKVTGKGQEATLWCEPISGHSAVFWYRQTIVQGLEFLTYFRNQAPIDDSGMPKERFSAQMPNQSHSTLKIQSTQPQDSAVYLCASRGLGASAETLYFGSGTRLTVL.

Of note for this clone: Sequence at one end of the junction differs from germline and may be a read error. Germline and genes: mouse. With the read ending 1 residue before the CDR3 end, the germline J gene is used to fill in that end. Other DNA sequences in the sample encode the same CDR3. The chain couples TRBV5 to TRBJ1-3; D uncertain. The CDR3 totals 15 residues. Germline CDR1 is LGHNA and CDR2 is YNLKQL (reference sequence). CDR3: CASSQDGVSGNTLYF. Incomplete CDR3 DNA: TGTGCCAGCAGCCAAGACGGGGTTTCTGGAAACACGCTCTAT.

In its sample, this clone was seen a few times. Gene names are the mouse ones. The CDR3 end lies 1 residue beyond the end of the read and is filled in from the germline J gene. The chain couples TRBV16 to TRBJ2-7, with unresolved D. CDR3 length: 12 residues. The V end was cut by 0 bases, the J end by 7 bases, with 7 bases between. CDR1 and CDR2 (germline): SGHSA, FRNQAP. Partial CDR3 DNA: TGTGCAAGCAGCTTAGATCGGATGGAACAGTAC. Protein product: CASSLDRMEQY. The CDR3 in its entirety is CASSLDRMEQYF. Using reference TRBV16 and TRBJ2-7 for the parts outside the CDR3, the full variable domain is NAGVIQTPRHKVTGKGQEATLWCEPISGHSAVFWYRQTIVQGLEFLTYFRNQAPIDDSGMPKERFSAQMPNQSHSTLKIQSTQPQDSAVYLCASSLDRMEQYFGPGTRLTVL.

On this clone: These gene names are mouse names. The CDR3 is cut off 1 residue early in the read; its end comes from the germline J gene. J is TRBJ2-5 and V is TRBV1; no firm D call. CDR1 and CDR2 from the germline V gene are NSQYPW and LRSPGD (reference sequence). The ends were cut back, 4 bases at V and 4 bases at J, with 3 bases in the middle. The CDR3 consists of 11 residues. The CDR3 sequence: CTCSDKDTQYF. The part of the CDR3 DNA that was read is TGCACCTGCAGTGACAAAGACACCCAGTAC. The entire variable domain, with the rest obtained from reference TRBV1 and TRBJ2-5, is as follows: VTLLEQNPRWRLVPRGQAVNLRCILKNSQYPWMSWYQQDLQKQLQWLFTLRSPGDKEVKSLPGADYLATRVTDTELRLQVANMSQGRTLYCTCSDKDTQYFGPGTRLLVL.

A remark on this clone: Gene names are mouse gene names. The read ends 1 residue early relative to the CDR3; the germline J gene fills the gap. The chain is built from TRBV3 and TRBJ1-1, with a possible D match to TRBD1 (6 bases). V was clipped by 4 bases and J by 1 base, with 10 bases between them. The CDR3 length is 14 residues. Germline V gene lookup returns CDR1 SNHLY and CDR2 FYNGKV (reference sequence). This CDR3 reads CASSSQGRNTEVFF. CDR3 bases read: TGTGCCAGCAGCTCTCAGGGGCGGAACACAGAAGTCTTC.

This clone was counted only a few times. Mouse gene names apply. The read terminates 1 residue ahead of where the CDR3 ends, so the germline J gene completes it. V and J are TRBV26 and TRBJ2-7; TRBD2 agrees at 13 bases. Germline V lookup: CDR1 KGHPV, CDR2 FQNQEV (reference sequence). V trimming: 5 bases; J trimming: 3 bases; junction bases outside the gene matches: 1. This CDR3 has 14 residues. The CDR3 reads CASSGDWGGYEQYF. The DNA read from the CDR3 is TGTGCCAGCAGTGGGGACTGGGGGGGCTATGAACAGTAC.

In regard to this clone: Germline and genes here are mouse. The CDR3 is cut off 1 residue early in the read; its end comes from the germline J gene. The rearrangement joins TRBV19 to TRBJ2-1; TRBD2 matches at 9 bases. V trimming: 4 bases; J trimming: 3 bases; junction bases outside the gene matches: 2. Germline V lookup: CDR1 FNHDT, CDR2 SITEND (reference sequence). The CDR3 contains 14 residues. This CDR3 reads CASSWGGGYAEQFF. The part of the CDR3 DNA that was read is TGTGCCAGCAGTTGGGGGGGCGGCTATGCTGAGCAGTTC.

Worth noting for this clone: Genes here carry mouse names. Read data end 1 residue before the CDR3 end; the end is taken from the germline J gene. This chain connects TRBV3 to TRBJ2-5, with D uncertain. The CDR3 spans 11 residues. Germline loops: CDR1 SNHLY, CDR2 FYNGKV (reference sequence). The V and J ends lost 4 bases and 2 bases respectively, with 1 base between them. Partial CDR3 DNA: TGTGCCAGCAGCTCCCAAGACACCCAGTAC. The encoded protein is CASSSQDTQY. The complete CDR3 reads CASSSQDTQYF.

Regarding this clone: Each gene name is a mouse one. The sequence runs out 1 residue before the end of the CDR3; the remainder is reconstructed from the germline J gene. The chain has TRBV13-1 and TRBJ1-4; TRBD1 is a possible D gene (6 bases). V was pared by 7 bases and J by 3 bases, with 13 bases between. Per the germline V gene, CDR1 is NSHNY and CDR2 is SYGAGN. This CDR3 has 14 amino acids. Incomplete CDR3 DNA: TGTGCCAGCGGGCCGGGACAAACCAACGAAAGATTATTT. Protein: CASGPGQTNERLF. The full CDR3 reads CASGPGQTNERLFF.

To note about this clone: The germline and genes are mouse ones. The read ends 1 residue early relative to the CDR3; the germline J gene fills the gap. The chain recombines TRBV24 with TRBJ1-1; TRBD1 agrees at 10 bases. This CDR3 has 16 residues. With 0 bases clipped from V and 6 bases from J, the junction kept 7 bases outside the gene matches. The germline CDR1 and CDR2 sequences are KGHTA and FRNEEI. CDR3: CASSLYRDRGNPEVFF. The CDR3 DNA, read in part, is TGTGCCAGCAGTCTGTATCGGGACAGGGGAAACCCAGAAGTCTTC.

As regards this clone: Gene names and germline match the mouse. The sequence runs out 1 residue before the end of the CDR3; the remainder is reconstructed from the germline J gene. The V gene is TRBV15, the J gene TRBJ1-1, with D unresolved. The CDR3 totals 11 residues. V was pared by 3 bases and J by 7 bases, with 6 bases between. Germline lookup yields CDR1 SGHND and CDR2 FRSKSL. CDR3 in amino acids: CASSFDREVFF. CDR3 bases read: TGTGCCAGCAGTTTCGACCGAGAAGTCTTC.

This clone was seen just once. The genes and germline here are from mouse. The read gets to within 1 residue of the CDR3 end, and the germline J gene fills in the rest. The chain is built from TRBV26 and TRBJ1-1, with D unresolved. Germline CDR1 is KGHPV and CDR2 is FQNQEV (reference sequence). CDR3 size: 13 residues. With 4 bases removed from V and 8 bases from J, the gap between germline ends came to 14 bases. The CDR3 reads CASSPDKRLEVFF. Incomplete CDR3 DNA: TGTGCCAGCAGTCCAGACAAAAGGTTGGAAGTCTTC.

This clone was recorded a few times. The gene names here belong to mouse. The read halts 1 residue ahead of the CDR3 end, with the missing end drawn from the germline J gene. The J gene is TRBJ1-2, the V gene TRBV12-2; D ambiguous. CDR3 length: 12 residues. In germline, CDR1 is SGHLS, CDR2 HYDKME. The V end was cut by 0 bases, the J end by 4 bases, with 5 bases between. CDR3 bases read: TGTGCCAGCTCTCTCGTTGGCTCCGACTACACC. The encoded protein is CASSLVGSDYT. The entire CDR3 reads CASSLVGSDYTF.

This clone was observed a few times. Gene and germline names: mouse. The CDR3 end falls 1 residue outside the read, so it is completed with the germline J gene. V gene TRBV26 combines with J gene TRBJ1-4, with 7 bases matching TRBD1. The trim removed 6 bases at V and 1 base at J, leaving 2 bases unmatched. The CDR3 extends over 14 amino acids. Germline values: CDR1 KGHPV, CDR2 FQNQEV (reference sequence). Incomplete CDR3 DNA: TGTGCCAGCAGCGGGACAGCTTCCAACGAAAGATTATTT. Amino acids: CASSGTASNERLF. The whole CDR3 protein is CASSGTASNERLFF. Full variable domain (remainder filled in from reference TRBV26 and TRBJ1-4): NSKVIQTPRYLVKGQGQKAKMRCIPEKGHPVVFWYQQNKNNEFKFLINFQNQEVLQQIDMTEKRFSAECPSNSPCSLEIQSSEAGDSALYLCASSGTASNERLFFGHGTKLSVL.

As regards this clone: Genes and germline are mouse. The CDR3 end lies 1 residue beyond the end of the read and is filled in from the germline J gene. The chain combines TRBV20 with TRBJ2-3, with TRBD1 matching 8 bases. This CDR3 has 14 amino acids. Germline V lookup: CDR1 GFQATS, CDR2 STVNSAI. V gave up 3 bases and J gave up 0 bases; unmatched junction bases: 2. The CDR3 DNA, read in part, is TGTGGTGCTAGCAGGGGGCCTAGTGCAGAAACGCTGTAT. Translating gives CGASRGPSAETLY. The full CDR3 sequence reads CGASRGPSAETLYF.

A word on this clone: Mouse germline and gene names are used. Sequencing ends 1 residue short of the CDR3 end; the germline J gene provides the rest. The genes are TRBV26 and TRBJ2-2, with D possibly matching TRBD1 (5 bases). There are 14 residues in the CDR3. Trimming pared 4 bases from V and 0 bases from J, leaving 6 bases between. Looked up from germline, CDR1 is KGHPV and CDR2 is FQNQEV (reference sequence). The part of the CDR3 DNA that was read is TGTGCCAGCAGTCCGGACACAAACACCGGGCAGCTCTAC. Encoded protein: CASSPDTNTGQLY. In full, the CDR3 is CASSPDTNTGQLYF.